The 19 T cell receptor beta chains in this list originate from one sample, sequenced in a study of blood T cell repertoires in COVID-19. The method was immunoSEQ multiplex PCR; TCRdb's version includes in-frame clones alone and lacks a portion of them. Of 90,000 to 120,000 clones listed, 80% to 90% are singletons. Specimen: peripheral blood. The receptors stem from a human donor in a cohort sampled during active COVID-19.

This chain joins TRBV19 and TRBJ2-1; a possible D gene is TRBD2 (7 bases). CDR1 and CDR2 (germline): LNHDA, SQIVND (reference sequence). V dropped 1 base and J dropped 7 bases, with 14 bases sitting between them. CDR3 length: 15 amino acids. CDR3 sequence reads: CASSIAGARENEQFF. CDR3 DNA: TGTGCCAGTAGTATAGCGGGGGCGCGGGAGAATGAGCAGTTCTTC.

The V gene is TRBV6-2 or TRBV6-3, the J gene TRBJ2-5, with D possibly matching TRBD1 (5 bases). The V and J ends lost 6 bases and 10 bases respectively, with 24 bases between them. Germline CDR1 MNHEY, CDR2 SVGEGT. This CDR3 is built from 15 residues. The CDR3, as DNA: TGTGCCAGCAGCCGCGGAAGGACATCCGGCATCGGCCAGTACTTC. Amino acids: CASSRGRTSGIGQYF.

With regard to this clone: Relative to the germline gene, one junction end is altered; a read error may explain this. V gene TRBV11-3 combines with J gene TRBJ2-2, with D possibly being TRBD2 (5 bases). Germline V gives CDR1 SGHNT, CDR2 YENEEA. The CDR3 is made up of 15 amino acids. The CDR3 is CASSLRRGEHRGAVF. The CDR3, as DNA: TGTGCCAGCAGCTTAAGGCGAGGAGAACACCGGGGAGCTGTTTTT.

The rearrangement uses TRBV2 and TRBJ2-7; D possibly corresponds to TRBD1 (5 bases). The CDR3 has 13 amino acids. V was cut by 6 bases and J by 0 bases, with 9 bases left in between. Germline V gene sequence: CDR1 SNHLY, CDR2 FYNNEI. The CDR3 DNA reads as TGTGCCAGCAGGAAGGGGCCCTCCTACGAGCAGTACTTC. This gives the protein CASRKGPSYEQYF.

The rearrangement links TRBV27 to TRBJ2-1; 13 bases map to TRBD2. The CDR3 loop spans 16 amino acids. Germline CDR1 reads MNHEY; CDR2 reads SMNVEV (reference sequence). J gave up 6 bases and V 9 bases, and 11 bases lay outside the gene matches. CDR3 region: CASTGTGTSGTNEQFF. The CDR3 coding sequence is TGTGCCAGTACAGGTACCGGGACTAGCGGGACCAATGAGCAGTTCTTC.

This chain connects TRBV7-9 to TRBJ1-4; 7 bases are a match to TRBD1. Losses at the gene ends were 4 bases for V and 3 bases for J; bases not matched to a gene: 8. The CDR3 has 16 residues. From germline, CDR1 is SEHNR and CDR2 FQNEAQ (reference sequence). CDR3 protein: CASSSPTGPSNEKLFF. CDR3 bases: TGTGCCAGCAGCTCCCCGACAGGGCCCTCTAATGAAAAACTGTTTTTT.

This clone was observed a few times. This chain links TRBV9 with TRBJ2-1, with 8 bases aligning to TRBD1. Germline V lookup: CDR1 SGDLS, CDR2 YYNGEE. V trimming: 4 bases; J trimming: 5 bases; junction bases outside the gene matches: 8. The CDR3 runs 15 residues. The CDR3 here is CASSPRTGRNNEQFF. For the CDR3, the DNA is TGTGCCAGCAGCCCCCGGACAGGGAGGAACAATGAGCAGTTCTTC.

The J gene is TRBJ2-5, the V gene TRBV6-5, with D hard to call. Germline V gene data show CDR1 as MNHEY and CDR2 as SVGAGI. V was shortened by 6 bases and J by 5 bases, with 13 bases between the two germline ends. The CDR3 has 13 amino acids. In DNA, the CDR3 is TGTGCCAGCAGCGAGATCCGCCGGGAGACCCAGTACTTC. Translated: CASSEIRRETQYF.

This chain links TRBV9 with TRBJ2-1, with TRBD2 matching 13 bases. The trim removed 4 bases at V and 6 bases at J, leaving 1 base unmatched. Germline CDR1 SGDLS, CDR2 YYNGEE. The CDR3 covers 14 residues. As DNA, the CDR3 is TGTGCCAGCAGCTGGACTAGCGGGAGCAATGAGCAGTTCTTC. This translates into CASSWTSGSNEQFF.

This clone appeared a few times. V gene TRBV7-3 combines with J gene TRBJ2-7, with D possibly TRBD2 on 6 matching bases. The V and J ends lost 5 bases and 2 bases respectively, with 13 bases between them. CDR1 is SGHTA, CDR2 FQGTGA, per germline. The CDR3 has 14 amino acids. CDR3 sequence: CASSPLSGPYEQYF. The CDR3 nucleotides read TGTGCCAGCAGCCCCCTTAGCGGTCCCTACGAGCAGTACTTC.

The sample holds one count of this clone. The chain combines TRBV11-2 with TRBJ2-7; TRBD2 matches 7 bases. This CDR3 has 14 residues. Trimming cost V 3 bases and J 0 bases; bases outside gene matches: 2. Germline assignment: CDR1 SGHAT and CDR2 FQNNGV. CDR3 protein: CASSFGTNSYEQYF. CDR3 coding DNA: TGTGCCAGCAGCTTCGGGACTAACTCCTACGAGCAGTACTTC.

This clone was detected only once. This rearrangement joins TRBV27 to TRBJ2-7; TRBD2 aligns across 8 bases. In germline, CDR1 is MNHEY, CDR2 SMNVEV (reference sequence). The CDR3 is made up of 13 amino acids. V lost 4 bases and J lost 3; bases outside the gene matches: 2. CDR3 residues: CASSSRGGYEQYF. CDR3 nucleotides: TGTGCCAGCAGTTCCCGGGGGGGCTACGAGCAGTACTTC.

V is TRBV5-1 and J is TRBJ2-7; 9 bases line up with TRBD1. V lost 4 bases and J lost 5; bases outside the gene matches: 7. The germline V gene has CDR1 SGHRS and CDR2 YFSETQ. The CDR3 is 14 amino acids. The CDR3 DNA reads TGCGCCAGCAGCGCCGGGACAGGGATCCACGAGCAGTACTTC. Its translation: CASSAGTGIHEQYF.

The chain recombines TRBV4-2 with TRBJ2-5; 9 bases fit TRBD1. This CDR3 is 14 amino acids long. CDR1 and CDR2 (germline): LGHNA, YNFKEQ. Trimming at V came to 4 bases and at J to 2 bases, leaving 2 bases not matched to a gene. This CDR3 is CASSRGTGQETQYF. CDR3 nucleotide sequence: TGTGCCAGCAGCCGCGGGACAGGGCAAGAGACCCAGTACTTC.

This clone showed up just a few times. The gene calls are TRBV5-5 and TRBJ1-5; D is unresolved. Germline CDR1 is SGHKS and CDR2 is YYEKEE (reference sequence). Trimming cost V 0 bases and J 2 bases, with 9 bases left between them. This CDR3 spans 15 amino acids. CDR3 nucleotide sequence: TGTGCCAGCAGCTTGGAGATGCAGGGCAATCAGCCCCAGCATTTT. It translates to CASSLEMQGNQPQHF.

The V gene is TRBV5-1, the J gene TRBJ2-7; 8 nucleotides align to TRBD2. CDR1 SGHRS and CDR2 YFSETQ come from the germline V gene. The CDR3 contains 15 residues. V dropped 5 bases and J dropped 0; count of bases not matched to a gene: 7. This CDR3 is CASSELAASSYEQYF. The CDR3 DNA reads TGCGCCAGCAGTGAACTAGCGGCGAGCTCCTACGAGCAGTACTTC.

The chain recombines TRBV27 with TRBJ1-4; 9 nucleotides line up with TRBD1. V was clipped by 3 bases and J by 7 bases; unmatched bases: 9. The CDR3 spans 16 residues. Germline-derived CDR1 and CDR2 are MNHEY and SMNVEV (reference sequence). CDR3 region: CASSLRGTGYFEKLFF. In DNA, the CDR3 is TGTGCCAGCAGTTTGCGGGGGACAGGGTATTTTGAAAAACTGTTTTTT.

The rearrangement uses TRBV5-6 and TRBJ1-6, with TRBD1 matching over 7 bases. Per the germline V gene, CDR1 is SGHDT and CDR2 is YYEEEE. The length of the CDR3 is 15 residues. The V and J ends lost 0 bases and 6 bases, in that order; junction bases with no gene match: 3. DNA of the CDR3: TGTGCCAGCAGCTTGGCAGGGGGGTTTAATTCACCCCTCCACTTT. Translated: CASSLAGGFNSPLHF. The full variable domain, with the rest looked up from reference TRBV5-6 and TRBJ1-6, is DAGVTQSPTHLIKTRGQQVTLRCSPKSGHDTVSWYQQALGQGPQFIFQYYEEEERQRGNFPDRFSGHQFPNYSSELNVNALLLGDSALYLCASSLAGGFNSPLHFGNGTRLTVT.

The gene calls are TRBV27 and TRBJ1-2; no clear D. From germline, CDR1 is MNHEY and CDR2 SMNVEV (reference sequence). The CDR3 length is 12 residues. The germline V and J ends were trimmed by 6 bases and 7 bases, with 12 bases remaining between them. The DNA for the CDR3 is TGTGCCAGCAGATACCATGAGGGTGGCTACACCTTC. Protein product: CASRYHEGGYTF.